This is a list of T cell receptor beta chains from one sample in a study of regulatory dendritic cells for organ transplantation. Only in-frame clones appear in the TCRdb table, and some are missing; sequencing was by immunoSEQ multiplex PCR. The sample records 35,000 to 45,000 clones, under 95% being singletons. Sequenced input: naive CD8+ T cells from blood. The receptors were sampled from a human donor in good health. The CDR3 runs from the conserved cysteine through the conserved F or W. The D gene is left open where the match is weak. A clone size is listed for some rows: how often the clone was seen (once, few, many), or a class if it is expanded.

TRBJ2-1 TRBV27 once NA TGTGCCAGCAGTTTCCCCGAGATGGTCTTC CASSFPEMVF
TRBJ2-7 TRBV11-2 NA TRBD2 TGTGCCAGCGGACTAGCGGGGGGCCTAAGGGAGCAGTACTTC CASGLAGGLREQYF
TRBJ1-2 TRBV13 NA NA TGTGCCAGCAGCCCGGACCCCGGGGGCTACACCTTC CASSPDPGGYTF
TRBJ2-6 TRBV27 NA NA TGTGCCAGCAGCCAATATTTCTCTGGGGCCAACGTCCTGACTTTC CASSQYFSGANVLTF
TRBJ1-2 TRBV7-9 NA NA TGTGCCAGCAGCTTAGAAAGGTTTATCTATGGCTACACCTTC CASSLERFIYGYTF
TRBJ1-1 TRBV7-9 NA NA TGTGCCAGCAGCGAGACCCCGACCCGGCGGGCTTTCTTT CASSETPTRRAFF
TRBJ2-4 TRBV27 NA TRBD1 TGTGCCAGCAAGCTTGTGGGTGGGGACAGTTGGGCCAAAAACATTCAGTACTTC CASKLVGGDSWAKNIQYF
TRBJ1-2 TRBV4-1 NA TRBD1 TGCGCCAGCAGCCAAAACAGGGGGCGACTCCGCATAGATGGCTACACCTTC CASSQNRGRLRIDGYTF
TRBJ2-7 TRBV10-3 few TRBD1 TGTGCCATCAGTGAGCGACAGGGGGATCCCTACGAGCAGTACTTC CAISERQGDPYEQYF
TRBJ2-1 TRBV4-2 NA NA TGTGCCAGCAGCCAAGTTGGGGACTACAATGAGCAGTTCTTC CASSQVGDYNEQFF
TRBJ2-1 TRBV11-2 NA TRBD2 TGTGCCAGCAGCTTAAGTCGGACTAGCGGGTACAATGAGCAGTTCTTC CASSLSRTSGYNEQFF
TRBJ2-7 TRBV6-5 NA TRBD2 TGTGCCAGCAGCACGCTAGCGGAGCCCTACGAGCAGTACTTC CASSTLAEPYEQYF
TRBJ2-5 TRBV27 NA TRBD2 TGTGCCAGCAGCTTAACTAGCGGCCAAGAGACCCAGTACTTC CASSLTSGQETQYF
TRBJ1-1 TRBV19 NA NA TGTGCCAGTAGTGATAGGGGAAGGGCCACTGAAGCTTTCTTT CASSDRGRATEAFF
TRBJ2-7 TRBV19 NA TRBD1 TGTGCCAGTAGTATCGGGACAGGGCCGCACGAGCAGTACTTC CASSIGTGPHEQYF
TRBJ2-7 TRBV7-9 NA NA TGTGCCAGCAGATACGACAGTTACGAGCAGTACTTC CASRYDSYEQYF
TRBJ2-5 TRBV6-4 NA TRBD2 TGTGCCAGCAGTGTCGAACTAGCGGGGGGAGAGACCCAGTACTTC CASSVELAGGETQYF
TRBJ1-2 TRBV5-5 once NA TGTGCCAGCAGCTTGGCATTCGTCGGGGAAGGCTACACCTTC CASSLAFVGEGYTF
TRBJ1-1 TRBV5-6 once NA TGTGCCAGCAGCTTGGCCGGGGGAGGGGGCACTGAAGCTTTCTTT CASSLAGGGGTEAFF
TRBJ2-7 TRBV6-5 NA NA TGTGCCAGCGGAAGCGTCTACGAGCAGTACTTC CASGSVYEQYF
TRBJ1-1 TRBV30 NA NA TGTGCCTGGGGCGAGGGGCTCACTGAAGCTTTCTTT CAWGEGLTEAFF
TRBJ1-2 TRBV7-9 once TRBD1 TGTGCCAGCAGCCACCCTCCGGGACAGGTGGGTGGCTACACCTTC CASSHPPGQVGGYTF
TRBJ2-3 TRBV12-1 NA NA TGTGCCAGCAGCTTTGCGCGGGGGGGCATTAATACGCAGTATTTT CASSFARGGINTQYF
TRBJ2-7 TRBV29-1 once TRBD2 TGCAGCGTTGCCTACGGGAGGACCTCCTACGAGCAGTACTTC CSVAYGRTSYEQYF
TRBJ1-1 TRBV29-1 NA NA TGCAGCGTTGAAGGTAGGGGGGTTGAAGCTTTCTTT CSVEGRGVEAFF
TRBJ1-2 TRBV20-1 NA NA TGCAGTGTCCCCCAGGGACGTGGCTACACCTTC CSVPQGRGYTF
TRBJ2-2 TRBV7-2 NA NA TGTGCCAGCGGTGTGGGGAACACCGGGGAGCTGTTTTTT CASGVGNTGELFF
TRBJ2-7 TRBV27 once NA TGTGCCGTTAGCTCCGGGTTACACTACGAGCAGTACTTC CAVSSGLHYEQYF
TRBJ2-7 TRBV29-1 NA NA TGCAGCGTTCGTCGGGACCAGGGCGCCTACGAGCAGTACTTC CSVRRDQGAYEQYF
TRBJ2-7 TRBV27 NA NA TGTGCCAGCAGTTTAAATCGTTACGAGCAGTACTTC CASSLNRYEQYF
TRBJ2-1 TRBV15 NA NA TGTGCCACCAGCCCCCGTAGAGACGGGGACGGGGTTTACAATGAGCAGTTCTTC CATSPRRDGDGVYNEQFF
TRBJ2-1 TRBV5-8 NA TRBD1 TGTGCCAGCAGCTTCGACAGGGATTATGGCAATGAGCAGTTCTTC CASSFDRDYGNEQFF
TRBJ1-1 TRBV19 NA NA TGTGCCAGTAGAACTGCCCCGGGGGGAGTAGGTGAAGCTTTCTTT CASRTAPGGVGEAFF
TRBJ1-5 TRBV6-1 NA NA TGTGCCAGCCTACTAAACTTGGGGAATCAGCCCCAGCATTTT CASLLNLGNQPQHF
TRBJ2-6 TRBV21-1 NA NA TGTGCCAGCAGCCGCCTCCAGGGACGGTGGGCCAACGTCCTGACTTTC CASSRLQGRWANVLTF
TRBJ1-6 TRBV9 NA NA TGTGCCAGCAGCGTAGAGGGAGGGGGGGATTCACCCCTCCACTTT CASSVEGGGDSPLHF
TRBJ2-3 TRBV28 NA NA TGTGCCTGTTCCGAGACAGCTGGAGATACGCAGTATTTT CACSETAGDTQYF
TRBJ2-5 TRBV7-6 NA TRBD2 TGTGCCAGCAGCTTAGCGACAGCGGGAGGGCAGGCGGAAGAGACCCAGTACTTC CASSLATAGGQAEETQYF
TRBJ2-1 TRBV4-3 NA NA TGCGCCAGCAGCCAAGTAGCCTGGAATACAGATTCCCTAGGAAATGAGCAGTTCTTC CASSQVAWNTDSLGNEQFF
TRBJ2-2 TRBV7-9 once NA TGTGCCAGCAGCCCAGTAGCGGAGAACACCGGGGAGCTGTTTTTT CASSPVAENTGELFF